This TCR beta chain was recorded in a study of T cell responses to AZD1222 COVID-19 vaccine. Germline V gene data show CDR1 as KGHSH and CDR2 as LQKENI. The ends lost 3 bases at V and 8 bases at J; junction bases unmatched: 5. The CDR3 totals 14 residues. Measured with immunoSEQ multiplex PCR; TCRdb has only the in-frame clones, and not every one. This repertoire shows some 150,000 clones, about 93% found once; its top ten account for under 2%. The sequence derives from an adult in good health. This specimen consisted of peripheral blood, obtained on day 0 of AZD1222 vaccination. This chain connects TRBV18 to TRBJ1-2; 11 positions match TRBD1. CDR3 in DNA: TGTGCCAGCTCACCGCCCGGGACAGGGGGAGGCTACACCTTC. This sequence encodes CASSPPGTGGGYTF.